This T cell receptor beta chain was sequenced for a study of circulating CD8 cells and anti-PD-1 response in melanoma. Study findings and constraints: Subset repertoires were largely private at M1, with under 7% shared. Only baseline and M1 samples entered the published repertoire comparisons.

By sample fraction, this clonotype is large. Antigen unknown. V was trimmed by 2 bases and J by 4 bases, leaving 5 bases between them. The germline V gene encodes CDR1 SQVTM and CDR2 ANQGSEA. The CDR3 is 11 amino acids. TCR libraries were prepared from roughly 14 ng of total RNA with the QIAseq Immune Repertoire TCR panel. TCRdb fed the reads into MiXCR, producing one record per CDR3 protein. The sample records about 500 distinct CDR3 sequences, 9% to 12% being singletons. Sorting of live CD3+CD8+TCRalphabeta+ cells by PD-1 and/or TIGIT gave four subsets. This sequence joins TRBV29-1 and TRBJ1-1; unclear D gene. This material consisted of CD8+ T cells from PBMCs, taken at baseline or after one month of anti-PD-1 therapy (not recorded which). This sequence originates from a human donor with melanoma. The CDR3, as DNA: TGCAGCGTTGAAATGCTCACTGAAGCTTTCTTT. Protein sequence: CSVEMLTEAFF.